This T cell receptor beta chain was identified during a study of yellow fever vaccine responses in identical twins. MiXCR, run by TCRdb on the RT-PCR reads, gives a single entry per CDR3 protein. The sample holds about 6,000 distinct CDR3 sequences, just over 65% seen once. Findings and limits, study-wide: Among the twins, the vaccine T cell response reportedly seemed partly convergent and partly personalized.

This clonotype ranks as large. Its cognate antigen is unknown. The sample consisted of T cells from blood (PBMCs), unsorted or a sorted subset (not recorded which), taken before or after yellow fever vaccination (not recorded which). This sequence originates from a woman aged 18-30 years who received the yellow fever vaccine.

Here the CDR3 DNA reads TGCAGCGTTGTCCTCACAGTCATCCCACTTTCCTACGAGCAGTACTTC. It is translated as CSVVLTVIPLSYEQYF. The chain is built from TRBV29-1 and TRBJ2-7; no reliable D call. V lost 4 bases, J lost 1 base, and 20 bases lay in between. The CDR3 runs to 16 residues. Germline V lookup: CDR1 SQVTM, CDR2 ANQGSEA.